The next 25 T cell receptor beta chains were all read from a single sample in a study of T cell repertoires in cytomegalovirus infection. TCRdb reanalysed the reads using MiXCR and keeps one entry per CDR3 protein. The profile shows about 890,000 distinct CDR3 sequences, roughly 30% of them singletons. Their recognized antigens are unknown. The material sequenced was cultured CD8+ T cells from PBMCs, taken from culture after CMV antigen stimulation. The receptor set was obtained from a human donor in good health (CMV status not recorded). Some clones in this sample may be carry-over from other donors' samples.

V gene TRBV27 combines with J gene TRBJ2-7; no clear D. Germline V gene sequence: CDR1 MNHEY, CDR2 SMNVEV (reference sequence). Trimming took off 3 bases at V and 1 base at J, with 10 bases between the two ends. The CDR3 is made up of 14 amino acids. CDR3 nucleotide sequence: TGTGCCAGCAGTTTGTACCTCACGTCCTACGAGCAGTACTTC. This sequence encodes CASSLYLTSYEQYF.

This clonotype has more than one count but fewer than ten. The chain combines TRBV27 with TRBJ2-1; 7 bases fit TRBD2. V shed 5 bases and J 5 bases; nucleotides not matched to a gene: 6. Germline V gene sequence: CDR1 MNHEY, CDR2 SMNVEV (reference sequence). This CDR3 is 14 amino acids long. CDR3 nucleotide sequence: TGTGCCAGCAGTCCACTTGGACTAGACAATGAGCAGTTCTTC. This translates into CASSPLGLDNEQFF.

The chain combines TRBV6-2 or TRBV6-3 with TRBJ2-7; D is undetermined. The CDR3 is 11 amino acids. Per the germline V gene, CDR1 is MNHEY and CDR2 is SVGEGT. Between the trimmed V and J ends, which lost 6 bases and 3 bases, there was a span of 6 bases. CDR3 residues: CASRDGYEQYV. The CDR3 nucleotides are TGTGCCAGCAGGGACGGCTACGAGCAGTACGTC.

The rearrangement uses TRBV25-1 and TRBJ2-3; TRBD2 aligns across 10 bases. This CDR3 comprises 17 residues. The germline V gene has CDR1 MGHDK and CDR2 SYGVNS. V was pared by 1 base and J by 7 bases, with 11 bases of the junction left unmatched. The CDR3 coding sequence is TGTGCCAGCAGTGAATCTCGTAGCGGGGGGCTGATAAATACGCAGTATTTT. This sequence encodes CASSESRSGGLINTQYF.

This rearrangement joins TRBV5-8 to TRBJ1-1, with TRBD1 identical over 8 bases. The CDR3 is 13 residues long. V trimming: 6 bases; J trimming: 4 bases; junction bases outside the gene matches: 5. In germline, CDR1 is SGHTS, CDR2 YDEGEE. The CDR3, as DNA: TGTGCCAGCACCGATACAGGGGGCACTGAAGCTTTCTTT. Amino acid sequence: CASTDTGGTEAFF. The full variable domain, with the rest looked up from reference TRBV5-8 and TRBJ1-1, is EAGVTQSPTHLIKTRGQQATLRCSPISGHTSVYWYQQALGLGLQFLLWYDEGEERNRGNFPPRFSGRQFPNYSSELNVNALELEDSALYLCASTDTGGTEAFFGQGTRLTVV.

This clonotype came up a few times. The chain is built from TRBV10-2 and TRBJ2-2; unclear D gene. Germline V CDR1 and CDR2: WSHSY, SAAADI. Trimming removed 8 bases at V and 6 bases at J, with 7 bases between. CDR3 length: 11 amino acids. CDR3 amino acids: CASEYAGELFF. CDR3 DNA sequence: TGCGCCAGCGAGTACGCCGGGGAGCTGTTTTTT.

V and J are TRBV4-1 and TRBJ1-1, with D unresolved. CDR1 and CDR2 (germline): MGHRA, YSYEKL. The CDR3 is 14 amino acids. Trimming removed 4 bases from V and 5 bases from J, with 14 bases in between. The DNA of the CDR3 is TGCGCCAGCAGCCGCATCATAGGGAGTACTGAAGCTTTCTTT. As protein: CASSRIIGSTEAFF.

The genes are TRBV6-8 and TRBJ2-6, with D perhaps TRBD1 (5 bases). V shed 4 bases and J shed 3 bases, with 10 bases lying between them. The CDR3 is made up of 15 amino acids. The germline CDR1 and CDR2 sequences are MNHGY and SAAAGT. DNA of the CDR3: TGTGCCAGCAGTTCCCTAGGGGTTGGGGCCAACGTCCTGACTTTC. Translated, it gives CASSSLGVGANVLTF.

This clonotype was counted at least ten times. The chain employs TRBV7-6 and TRBJ2-2; D perhaps matches TRBD1 (6 bases). Looked up from germline, CDR1 is SGHVS and CDR2 is FNYEAQ. The CDR3 is 16 amino acids. V lost 0 bases, J lost 4 bases, and 12 bases lay in between. The CDR3 loop reads CASSLALQGFTGELFF. In nucleotides, the CDR3 is TGTGCCAGCAGCTTAGCTTTACAGGGATTCACCGGGGAGCTGTTTTTT.

The V and J genes are TRBV27 and TRBJ2-2, with D unclear. This CDR3 comprises 15 residues. The germline CDR1 and CDR2 sequences are MNHEY and SMNVEV (reference sequence). Trimming took 1 base from V and 2 from J, leaving 8 bases between them. As DNA, the CDR3 is TGTGCCAGCAGTTTATTGTACGTTAACACCGGGGAGCTGTTTTTT. This encodes CASSLLYVNTGELFF.

This clonotype was counted ten times or more. The CDR3 DNA sequence: TGTGCCAGCAGCAATGGACTTCTCTACGAGCAGTACGTC. Residues: CASSNGLLYEQYV. The genes are TRBV7-9 and TRBJ2-7; the D gene is possibly TRBD2 (5 bases). CDR1 SEHNR and CDR2 FQNEAQ come from the germline V gene (reference sequence). This CDR3 has 13 residues. V lost 5 bases and J lost 3, with 11 bases in between.

This clonotype has only a few counts. The rearrangement uses TRBV15 and TRBJ2-7; TRBD2 aligns across 10 bases. Germline lookup yields CDR1 LNHNV and CDR2 YYDKDF (reference sequence). V gave up 1 base and J gave up 1 base; unmatched junction bases: 4. This CDR3 contains 16 residues. The CDR3 region is CATSRVLAGVSYEQYF. The CDR3 bases are TGTGCCACCAGCAGAGTCCTAGCGGGGGTTTCCTACGAGCAGTACTTC.

This clonotype came up a few times. The DNA for the CDR3 is TGCAGTGCTAACTATTACAGGGACCGGGGTTTGGGGGGCTACACCTTC. Its translation: CSANYYRDRGLGGYTF. The chain couples TRBV20-1 to TRBJ1-2, with TRBD1 as a possible D gene (6 bases). Germline V CDR1 and CDR2: DFQATT, SNEGSKA (reference sequence). V was cut by 4 bases and J by 8 bases, with 26 bases left in between. The CDR3 contains 16 residues.

This clonotype showed up just a few times. This sequence joins TRBV19 and TRBJ1-2; no firm D call. Trimming took off 6 bases at V and 4 bases at J, with 6 bases between the two ends. CDR3 size: 11 residues. The germline gives CDR1 LNHDA, CDR2 SQIVND (reference sequence). The chain's CDR3 is CASRVRYGYTF. As DNA, the CDR3 is TGTGCCAGTAGGGTCCGCTATGGCTACACCTTC.

Many counts were recorded for this clonotype. The chain uses TRBV7-6 and TRBJ2-7, with D perhaps assigned TRBD1 or TRBD2 (5 bases each). The CDR3 extends over 15 amino acids. Germline CDR1 and CDR2: SGHVS and FNYEAQ. Trimming left V 1 base short and J 3 bases short, with 13 bases between. The CDR3: CASSLEAGTNYEQYF. CDR3 DNA sequence: TGTGCCAGCAGCTTAGAGGCAGGGACCAACTACGAGCAGTACTTC.

The rearrangement joins TRBV6-1 to TRBJ1-5; 7 positions match TRBD1. CDR1 MNHNS and CDR2 SASEGT come from the germline V gene. This CDR3 is built from 18 residues. V gave up 7 bases and J gave up 3 bases; unmatched junction bases: 18. This chain's CDR3 is CASTLGNRGMYVNQPQHF. DNA for the CDR3: TGTGCCAGCACCTTAGGGAACAGGGGCATGTATGTCAATCAGCCCCAGCATTTT.

In its sample, this clonotype was seen a few times. V and J are TRBV6-2 or TRBV6-3 and TRBJ2-1, with 9 bases matching TRBD1. Germline V gene data show CDR1 as MNHEY and CDR2 as SVGEGT. The CDR3 is 15 residues long. V was pared by 2 bases and J by 9 bases, with 8 bases of the junction left unmatched. The CDR3 bases are TGTGCCAGCAGTTACCAGAGACAGGGGGACGGTGAGCAGTTCTTC. Amino acid sequence: CASSYQRQGDGEQFF.

The chain links TRBV27 to TRBJ1-6; no definite D call. The CDR3 has 18 residues. The germline V and J ends were trimmed by 3 bases and 0 bases, with 15 bases remaining between them. Germline loops: CDR1 MNHEY, CDR2 SMNVEV (reference sequence). CDR3 DNA: TGTGCCAGCAGTTTGAGCAGTCCTTCAAGCTCCTATAATTCACCCCTCCACTTT. It is translated as CASSLSSPSSSYNSPLHF.

The J gene is TRBJ2-7, the V gene TRBV20-1; D is ambiguous. The ends were cut back, 3 bases at V and 2 bases at J, with 14 bases in the middle. Germline CDR1 reads DFQATT; CDR2 reads SNEGSKA (reference sequence). There are 14 residues in the CDR3. CDR3 nucleotides: TGCAGTGCTAGTGAGGTAGTCAGCGCCTACGAGCAGTACTTC. Amino acid sequence: CSASEVVSAYEQYF.

This clonotype was seen a handful of times. V and J are TRBV6-1 and TRBJ1-1; no reliable D call. The CDR3 is made up of 11 amino acids. From germline, CDR1 is MNHNS and CDR2 SASEGT. Trimming stripped 10 bases from V and 4 bases from J, with 10 bases between. Written as DNA, the CDR3 is TGTGCCAACTCCGTTGGCACTGAAGCTTTCTTT. It specifies CANSVGTEAFF.

In DNA, the CDR3 is TGCGCCAGCAGTCAAATGCGAGGGACAGCCCAAGAGACCCAGTACTTC. It yields the protein CASSQMRGTAQETQYF. This sequence joins TRBV5-1 and TRBJ2-5, with 7 bases that match TRBD1. CDR3 length: 16 residues. Losses at the gene ends were 5 bases for V and 1 base for J; bases not matched to a gene: 11. Looked up from germline, CDR1 is SGHRS and CDR2 is YFSETQ.

V is TRBV29-1 and J is TRBJ2-5, with TRBD2 identical over 8 bases. Germline values: CDR1 SQVTM, CDR2 ANQGSEA. J gave up 4 bases and V 0 bases, and 7 bases lay outside the gene matches. The CDR3 extends over 15 amino acids. CDR3 residues: CSVEDPAGAPETQYF. In DNA form, the CDR3 reads TGCAGCGTTGAAGATCCAGCGGGGGCCCCAGAGACCCAGTACTTC.

The V and J genes are TRBV12-3 or TRBV12-4 and TRBJ2-7, with TRBD2 as a possible D gene (6 bases). The CDR3 has 15 amino acids. The V end was cut by 3 bases, the J end by 2 bases, with 14 bases between. Here the CDR3 reads CASSLWVGGPYEQYV. As DNA, the CDR3 is TGTGCCAGCAGTTTGTGGGTCGGGGGTCCCTACGAGCAGTACGTC.

The chain joins TRBV7-4 to TRBJ1-2, with D possibly matching TRBD1 (5 bases). The CDR3 runs to 17 residues. Germline V gene lookup returns CDR1 SGHVT and CDR2 SQSDAQ. V lost 5 bases and J lost 4, with 23 bases in between. CDR3 amino acids: CASSPIQASTQGYGYTF. The CDR3 region has the DNA TGTGCCAGCAGCCCAATACAAGCCTCAACTCAGGGCTATGGCTACACCTTC.

The sample holds a few counts of this clonotype. V gene TRBV7-8 combines with J gene TRBJ2-2; 7 positions match TRBD1. J gave up 4 bases and V 6 bases, and 8 bases lay outside the gene matches. The CDR3 covers 15 residues. Looked up from germline, CDR1 is SGHVS and CDR2 is FQNEAQ. CDR3 bases: TGTGCCAGCAGTCCACCAGAGGGGGCCACCGGGGAGCTGTTTTTT. This encodes CASSPPEGATGELFF.